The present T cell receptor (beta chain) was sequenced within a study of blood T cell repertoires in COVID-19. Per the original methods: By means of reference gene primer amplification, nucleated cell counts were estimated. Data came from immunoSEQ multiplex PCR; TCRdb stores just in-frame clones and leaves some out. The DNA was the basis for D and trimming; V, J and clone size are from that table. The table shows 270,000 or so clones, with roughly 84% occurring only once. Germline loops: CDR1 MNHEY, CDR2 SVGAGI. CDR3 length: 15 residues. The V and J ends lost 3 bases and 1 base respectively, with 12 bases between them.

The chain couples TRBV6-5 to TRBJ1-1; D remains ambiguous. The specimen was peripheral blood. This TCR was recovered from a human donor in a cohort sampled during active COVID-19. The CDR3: CASSYSRGRNTEAFF. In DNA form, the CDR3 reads TGTGCCAGCAGTTATAGCCGGGGTAGGAACACTGAAGCTTTCTTT.